Presented here are 29 T cell receptor beta chains from one specimen sequenced in a study of graft-versus-host responses after intestinal transplantation. Assay used: immunoSEQ multiplex PCR; TCRdb lists only in-frame clones, some missing. The sample has about 97,000 clones, 90% seen once. Here the sequenced sample was PBMCs, taken around 450 days after intestinal transplant. Receptors were obtained from a human patient who received an intestinal transplant, so some T cells may come from the graft donor.

CDR3 amino acids: CASRGPTNEQYF. CDR3 nucleotides: TGTGCCAGCAGGGGACCTACCAACGAGCAGTACTTC. This chain uses TRBV6-1 with TRBJ2-7, with D possibly being TRBD1 or TRBD2 (5 bases each). The V and J ends lost 6 bases and 5 bases respectively, with 11 bases between them. The CDR3 has 12 residues. Germline V gene data show CDR1 as MNHNS and CDR2 as SASEGT.

The rearrangement links TRBV18 to TRBJ2-1; D ambiguous. The CDR3 extends over 16 amino acids. Trimming left V 3 bases short and J 0 bases short, with 12 bases between. Germline lookup yields CDR1 KGHSH and CDR2 LQKENI. CDR3 sequence reads: CASSPPGWSSYNEQFF. CDR3 DNA: TGTGCCAGCTCACCCCCTGGGTGGAGCTCCTACAATGAGCAGTTCTTC.

The chain recombines TRBV15 with TRBJ2-7, with a possible D match to TRBD1 (6 bases). CDR1 LNHNV and CDR2 YYDKDF come from the germline V gene (reference sequence). This CDR3 region has 15 residues. The germline V and J ends were trimmed by 1 base and 2 bases, with 12 bases remaining between them. The CDR3 sequence is CATSRVNRDAYEQYF. The CDR3 region has the DNA TGTGCCACCAGCAGAGTTAACAGGGATGCCTACGAGCAGTACTTC. Supplemented by reference TRBV15 and TRBJ2-7, the full variable domain reads DAMVIQNPRYQVTQFGKPVTLSCSQTLNHNVMYWYQQKSSQAPKLLFHYYDKDFNNEADTPDNFQSRRPNTSFCFLDIRSPGLGDTAMYLCATSRVNRDAYEQYFGPGTRLTVT.

The J gene is TRBJ1-6, the V gene TRBV18, with 9 bases matching TRBD1. The CDR3 covers 18 residues. V dropped 4 bases and J dropped 8; count of bases not matched to a gene: 15. CDR1 and CDR2 (germline): KGHSH, LQKENI. CDR3 bases: TGTGCCAGCTCACACAATATGAAATGGACAGGGGAGGATTCACCCCTCCACTTT. This gives the protein CASSHNMKWTGEDSPLHF.

CDR3 nucleotides: TGTGCCAGCAGCCAGGCGGGGGAGCAAGAGACCCAGTACTTC. Translation: CASSQAGEQETQYF. This chain joins TRBV11-2 and TRBJ2-5, with TRBD2 matching over 7 bases. Germline V gene lookup returns CDR1 SGHAT and CDR2 FQNNGV. Losses at the gene ends were 5 bases for V and 2 bases for J; bases not matched to a gene: 5. The CDR3 extends over 14 amino acids.

This sequence joins TRBV4-2 and TRBJ2-1, with a weak D call TRBD1 (6 bases). Per germline, CDR1 LGHNA and CDR2 YNFKEQ. Trimming left V 3 bases short and J 9 bases short, with 15 bases between. CDR3 length: 14 amino acids. Here the CDR3 DNA reads TGTGCCAGCAGCCAGTTGGGGGAAGGGGGTGAGCAGTTCTTC. It encodes CASSQLGEGGEQFF.

V is TRBV4-2 and J is TRBJ2-7; 11 bases match TRBD2. The V segment lost 3 bases and the J segment 0 bases; nucleotides outside the gene matches: 4. The CDR3 totals 16 residues. Germline V gene lookup returns CDR1 LGHNA and CDR2 YNFKEQ. CDR3 residues: CASSHLGTSGSYEQYF. The CDR3 DNA sequence: TGTGCCAGCAGCCATCTCGGGACTAGCGGCTCCTACGAGCAGTACTTC.

The chain combines TRBV5-1 with TRBJ2-1; 7 bases are shared with TRBD1. Germline V gives CDR1 SGHRS, CDR2 YFSETQ. Trimming cost V 4 bases and J 7 bases; bases outside gene matches: 5. This CDR3 has 13 residues. The CDR3 nucleotides read TGCGCCAGCAGCCCCCCGGACAGGAATGAGCAGTTCTTC. Encoded protein: CASSPPDRNEQFF.

The chain has TRBV5-1 and TRBJ2-7, with TRBD1 matching over 11 bases. Germline CDR1 SGHRS, CDR2 YFSETQ. The CDR3 covers 14 residues. V was clipped by 4 bases and J by 2 bases; unmatched bases: 2. DNA of the CDR3: TGCGCCAGCAGCGCGGGACAGGGGGCCTACGAGCAGTACTTC. Residues: CASSAGQGAYEQYF.

The chain uses TRBV10-3 and TRBJ1-5; D uncertain. This CDR3 is 12 amino acids long. Germline loops: CDR1 ENHRY, CDR2 SYGVKD. Trimming cost V 3 bases and J 3 bases, with 3 bases left between them. The CDR3 loop reads CAISDNNQPQHF. The CDR3 bases are TGTGCCATCAGTGACAACAATCAGCCCCAGCATTTT.

The chain combines TRBV27 with TRBJ2-2; 13 bases agree with TRBD2. Germline V lookup: CDR1 MNHEY, CDR2 SMNVEV (reference sequence). The CDR3 has 14 amino acids. Unmatched junction bases numbered 0, after V lost 5 bases and J lost 6 bases. The CDR3 region is CASSGTSGAGELFF. The CDR3 nucleotides are TGTGCCAGCAGTGGGACTAGCGGGGCCGGGGAGCTGTTTTTT.

The chain links TRBV18 to TRBJ1-2; no firm D call. V lost 3 bases and J lost 4, with 12 bases in between. The CDR3 is made up of 14 amino acids. Germline V gives CDR1 KGHSH, CDR2 LQKENI. The CDR3 loop reads CASSPPGIPYGYTF. CDR3 bases: TGTGCCAGCTCACCTCCCGGGATACCCTATGGCTACACCTTC.

The CDR3 DNA sequence: TGCAGCGTTGACAGGGGGCTTGACACCGGGGAGCTGTTTTTT. Translation: CSVDRGLDTGELFF. This sequence joins TRBV29-1 and TRBJ2-2; 8 bases are shared with TRBD1. Germline V gene data show CDR1 as SQVTM and CDR2 as ANQGSEA. This CDR3 has 14 amino acids. V lost 3 bases and J lost 3; bases outside the gene matches: 3.

The chain employs TRBV27 and TRBJ2-1; 13 bases are shared with TRBD2. Per the germline V gene, CDR1 is MNHEY and CDR2 is SMNVEV (reference sequence). V shed 7 bases and J 9 bases; nucleotides not matched to a gene: 15. The CDR3 sequence is 17 residues long. The CDR3 sequence: CASTTLLTSGGAPEQFF. CDR3 in DNA: TGTGCCAGCACCACACTACTAACTAGCGGGGGGGCCCCTGAGCAGTTCTTC.

The chain has TRBV19 and TRBJ1-2, with unresolved D. There are 15 residues in the CDR3. Per the germline V gene, CDR1 is LNHDA and CDR2 is SQIVND (reference sequence). Trimming left V 3 bases short and J 5 bases short, with 16 bases between. CDR3 amino acids: CASSIVVVQAYGYTF. The CDR3 nucleotides read TGTGCCAGTAGTATTGTGGTTGTGCAGGCGTATGGCTACACCTTC.

This chain links TRBV21-1 with TRBJ2-7; the table's D call, TRBD1, was not checked against the DNA. TRBV21-1 is deemed a pseudogene. The CDR3 loop spans 14 amino acids. CDR3 residues: CASSNPDRAYEQYF. CDR3 DNA: TGTGCCAGCAGCAACCCGGACAGGGCCTACGAGCAGTACTTC.

The chain recombines TRBV5-4 with TRBJ2-5; no clear D. CDR3 length: 16 residues. Germline CDR1 SGHNT, CDR2 YYREEE (reference sequence). Deletions cut 0 bases from V and 4 bases from J, with 16 bases between. The CDR3 DNA sequence: TGTGCCAGCAGCTTGGCCTCCGGGCCCGACGGAGAGACCCAGTACTTC. Translated, it gives CASSLASGPDGETQYF. Supplemented by reference TRBV5-4 and TRBJ2-5, the full variable domain reads ETGVTQSPTHLIKTRGQQVTLRCSSQSGHNTVSWYQQALGQGPQFIFQYYREEENGRGNFPPRFSGLQFPNYSSELNVNALELDDSALYLCASSLASGPDGETQYFGPGTRLLVL.

The chain carries TRBV9 and TRBJ2-2; a weak D match, TRBD2 (7 bases). This CDR3 spans 15 amino acids. The V end lost 4 bases, the J end lost 0 bases, and 10 bases lay between the germline ends. In germline, CDR1 is SGDLS, CDR2 YYNGEE. The CDR3 protein is CASSLGGANTGELFF. The CDR3, as DNA: TGTGCCAGCAGCCTAGGGGGGGCGAACACCGGGGAGCTGTTTTTT. The complete variable domain, with remaining parts taken from reference TRBV9 and TRBJ2-2, reads DSGVTQTPKHLITATGQRVTLRCSPRSGDLSVYWYQQSLDQGLQFLIQYYNGEERAKGNILERFSAQQFPDLHSELNLSSLELGDSALYFCASSLGGANTGELFFGEGSRLTVL.

This clone was detected once. V is TRBV11-2 and J is TRBJ1-2; unclear D gene. Trimming shortened V by 3 bases and J by 4 bases, and 9 bases separated the two germline ends. The CDR3 is 13 amino acids. Germline loops: CDR1 SGHAT, CDR2 FQNNGV. For the CDR3, the DNA is TGTGCCAGCAGCTTGTCGCAGGTCTATGGCTACACCTTC. It encodes CASSLSQVYGYTF.

The rearrangement joins TRBV25-1 to TRBJ2-7; 11 nucleotides match TRBD1. The trim removed 6 bases at V and 6 bases at J, leaving 10 bases unmatched. CDR1 and CDR2 (germline): MGHDK, SYGVNS. This CDR3 is 15 amino acids long. In nucleotides, the CDR3 is TGTGCCAGCAGCGGGATCCGAGGGACAGGGGGCGAGCAGTACTTC. The encoded protein is CASSGIRGTGGEQYF.

The chain couples TRBV5-4 to TRBJ2-7; 8 positions agree with TRBD1. The CDR3 length is 12 residues. Germline CDR1 reads SGHNT; CDR2 reads YYREEE (reference sequence). V lost 10 bases and J lost 2; bases outside the gene matches: 5. This chain's CDR3 is CAVGTGPYEQYF. As DNA, the CDR3 is TGTGCCGTCGGGACAGGACCCTACGAGCAGTACTTC. Full variable domain (remainder filled in from reference TRBV5-4 and TRBJ2-7): ETGVTQSPTHLIKTRGQQVTLRCSSQSGHNTVSWYQQALGQGPQFIFQYYREEENGRGNFPPRFSGLQFPNYSSELNVNALELDDSALYLCAVGTGPYEQYFGPGTRLTVT.

The gene calls are TRBV6-5 and TRBJ1-1; no clear D. The germline V and J ends were trimmed by 0 bases and 3 bases, with 11 bases remaining between them. Germline V gives CDR1 MNHEY, CDR2 SVGAGI. This CDR3 has 15 amino acids. CDR3 sequence reads: CASSYSREAHTEAFF. The CDR3, as DNA: TGTGCCAGCAGTTACTCGAGGGAGGCACACACTGAAGCTTTCTTT.

As regards this clone: Other DNA sequences in the sample encode the same CDR3. This chain links TRBV11-2 with TRBJ2-7; D is unclear. Germline CDR1 SGHAT, CDR2 FQNNGV. Trimming left V 3 bases short and J 4 bases short, with 10 bases between. This CDR3 comprises 13 residues. The CDR3 reads CASSFGTSYEQYF. CDR3 bases: TGTGCCAGCAGCTTCGGAACAAGTTACGAGCAGTACTTC. Complete variable domain (other parts from reference TRBV11-2 and TRBJ2-7): EAGVAQSPRYKIIEKRQSVAFWCNPISGHATLYWYQQILGQGPKLLIQFQNNGVVDDSQLPKDRFSAERLKGVDSTLKIQPAKLEDSAVYLCASSFGTSYEQYFGPGTRLTVT.

The rearrangement links TRBV5-1 to TRBJ2-5; weak D call: TRBD2 (6 bases). The germline CDR1 and CDR2 sequences are SGHRS and YFSETQ. Trimming cost V 4 bases and J 2 bases, with 9 bases left between them. The CDR3 has 13 amino acids. CDR3 nucleotide sequence: TGCGCCAGCAGCCGACTAGGACAAGAGACCCAGTACTTC. Encoded protein: CASSRLGQETQYF.

CDR3 in DNA: TGTGCCAGCAGCTTGGCAGCATATGGGGATTATGGCTACACCTTC. This gives the protein CASSLAAYGDYGYTF. This chain joins TRBV5-4 and TRBJ1-2; D is unresolved. The CDR3 extends over 15 amino acids. The germline V gene encodes CDR1 SGHNT and CDR2 YYREEE (reference sequence). Trimming left V 0 bases short and J 5 bases short, with 14 bases between.

This chain connects TRBV9 to TRBJ1-5; a weak D match, TRBD1 (5 bases). CDR1 and CDR2 from the germline V gene are SGDLS and YYNGEE. This CDR3 region has 15 residues. V was trimmed by 2 bases and J by 3 bases, leaving 12 bases between them. The DNA for the CDR3 is TGTGCCAGCAGCGTTGGAGGAGGGGACAATCAGCCCCAGCATTTT. This encodes CASSVGGGDNQPQHF.

The V and J genes are TRBV19 and TRBJ1-1; the D is unclear. The CDR3 has 16 amino acids. Trimming left V 1 base short and J 1 base short, with 13 bases between. Germline assignment: CDR1 LNHDA and CDR2 SQIVND (reference sequence). The CDR3 DNA follows: TGTGCCAGTAGTATAGTTTCGGGAAAGAAGAACACTGAAGCTTTCTTT. It specifies CASSIVSGKKNTEAFF.

The V and J genes are TRBV7-2 and TRBJ2-7, with a weak D call TRBD2 (5 bases). V dropped 3 bases and J dropped 2 bases, with 11 bases sitting between them. The CDR3 consists of 14 residues. Germline CDR1 and CDR2: SGHTA and FQGNSA. Written as DNA, the CDR3 is TGTGCCAGCAGCTTGGCGGGTGCACCCTACGAGCAGTACTTC. Its protein is CASSLAGAPYEQYF. Filled out from reference TRBV7-2 and TRBJ2-7, the complete variable domain reads GAGVSQSPSNKVTEKGKDVELRCDPISGHTALYWYRQSLGQGLEFLIYFQGNSAPDKSGLPSDRFSAERTGGSVSTLTIQRTQQEDSAVYLCASSLAGAPYEQYFGPGTRLTVT.

This sequence joins TRBV5-6 and TRBJ2-5; the D gene is possibly TRBD2 (6 bases). Germline CDR1 is SGHDT and CDR2 is YYEEEE. The V end was cut by 1 base, the J end by 1 base, with 14 bases between. The CDR3 spans 16 residues. The CDR3 loop is CASSLRGFGFQETQYF. The CDR3 nucleotides read TGTGCCAGCAGCTTGCGGGGGTTTGGGTTCCAAGAGACCCAGTACTTC.